The rows below give T cell receptor beta chains drawn from one sample of a study of T cells in Graves' hyperthyroidism and ophthalmopathy. TCRdb recomputed calls from the multiplex PCR reads with MiXCR, one row per CDR3 protein. The sample has fewer than 400,000 distinct CDR3 sequences; 16% are singletons. Source material: blood. These receptors were collected from a man between 25 and 39 years old with Graves' hyperthyroidism. CDR3s include the opening cysteine and the closing phenylalanine or tryptophan. The D gene is left open where the match is weak. Size tells how often a clone was seen (once, few, many) or the class of an expanded clone, and some rows leave it out.

D	size	J	V	DNA	CDR3
NA	many	TRBJ2-1	TRBV6-5	TGTGCCAGCAGTTACCCCGGGACTGTAAATGAGCAGTTCTTC	CASSYPGTVNEQFF
NA	NA	TRBJ1-2	TRBV10-3	TGTGCCATCAGTGAGCTAGATAACTATGGCTACACCTTC	CAISELDNYGYTF
TRBD2	NA	TRBJ2-3	TRBV20-1	TGCAGTGCTCCGGGAGGAACCACAGATACGCAGTATTTT	CSAPGGTTDTQYF
NA	NA	TRBJ1-1	TRBV7-2	TGTGCCAGCAGCTTGGGGCAGAACACTGAAGCTCTCTTT	CASSLGQNTEALF
TRBD1	NA	TRBJ2-1	TRBV19	TGTGCCAGTAGTACCCCGGACAGGACCAATGAGCAGTTCTTC	CASSTPDRTNEQFF
TRBD1	many	TRBJ1-1	TRBV3-1	TGTGCCAGCAGCCCAGGGGGACAGGCCCTCTTTGAAGCTTTCTTT	CASSPGGQALFEAFF
NA	many	TRBJ2-7	TRBV20-1	TGCAGTGCTAGGGGCAGAATTTCCTACGAGCAGTACTTC	CSARGRISYEQYF
NA	NA	TRBJ1-2	TRBV24-1	TGTGCCACCAGTGGGGGGAGTAACTATGGCTACACCTTC	CATSGGSNYGYTF
NA	few	TRBJ2-7	TRBV5-1	TGCGCCAGCAGCTGGACCGACAGGAGGAGCCCCTACGAGCAGTACTTC	CASSWTDRRSPYEQYF
TRBD2	many	TRBJ2-7	TRBV3-1	TGTGCCAGCAGCCGGACCGGACTAGCGGGAACCTACGAGCAGTACTTC	CASSRTGLAGTYEQYF
NA	few	TRBJ2-7	TRBV7-9	TGTGCCAGCAGCGTAGAGGGGGGCGGATTTCCTGGCGAGCAGTACTTC	CASSVEGGGFPGEQYF
TRBD2	few	TRBJ2-7	TRBV5-1	TGCGCCAGCAGCCCGCTAGCGGCATCACGCGTCGAGCAGTACTTC	CASSPLAASRVEQYF
NA	NA	TRBJ1-6	TRBV28	TGTGCCAGCGGCAATCTAGTAGGGGGGCTACGTAATTCACCCCTCCACTTT	CASGNLVGGLRNSPLHF
NA	many	TRBJ1-4	TRBV30	TGTGCCTGGAGTGCAACAGGGATGGGTAGAGAAAAACTGTTTTTT	CAWSATGMGREKLFF
TRBD2	NA	TRBJ2-7	TRBV5-1	TGCGCCAGCCGCTCCGGGGGGGGAGGGGTCTACGAGCAGTACTTC	CASRSGGGGVYEQYF
TRBD2	NA	TRBJ2-1	TRBV7-3	TGTGCCAGCAGCTTAATTGAGGTCCTACTAGCGGGTGAGGCGGAGCAGTTCTTC	CASSLIEVLLAGEAEQFF